The table lists the clone carrying this TCR beta chain with many counts. The sample originates from a study of T-cell reconstitution after alpha-beta-depleted transplantation in children. CDR1 and CDR2 (germline): SQVTM, ANQGSEA. The V and J ends lost 0 bases and 4 bases respectively, with 12 bases between them. The CDR3 consists of 14 residues. Researchers prepared the TCRbeta library using unique molecular identifiers, the study reports. TCRdb re-called the PCR reads through MiXCR, storing one row per CDR3 protein. The sample comprises roughly 100,000 distinct CDR3 sequences, roughly 8.8% of which are singletons, and roughly 7% rests with the top ten.

The clonotype was recovered from a human donor who donated a stem cell graft to a child with congenital amegakaryocytic thrombocytopenia. The V and J genes are TRBV29-1 and TRBJ1-2; maybe TRBD1 (5 bases). The sample here was PBMCs from the stem cell graft donor, taken from the stem cell graft. The CDR3 region has the DNA TGCAGCGTTGAAGATCCTGGGGCTACCTATGGCTACACCTTC. Its translation: CSVEDPGATYGYTF.